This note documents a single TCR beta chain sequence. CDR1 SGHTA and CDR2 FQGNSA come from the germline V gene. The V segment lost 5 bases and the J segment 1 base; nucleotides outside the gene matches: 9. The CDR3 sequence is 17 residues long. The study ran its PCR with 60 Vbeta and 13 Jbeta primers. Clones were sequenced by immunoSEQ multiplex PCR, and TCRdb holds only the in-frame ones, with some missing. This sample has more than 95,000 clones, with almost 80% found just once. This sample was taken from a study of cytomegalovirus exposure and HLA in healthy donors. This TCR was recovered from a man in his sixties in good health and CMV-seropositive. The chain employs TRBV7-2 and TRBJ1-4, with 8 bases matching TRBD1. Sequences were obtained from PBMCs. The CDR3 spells CASSPGQGFRTNEKLFF. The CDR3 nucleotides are TGTGCCAGCAGCCCCGGACAGGGTTTCAGAACTAATGAAAAACTGTTTTTT.